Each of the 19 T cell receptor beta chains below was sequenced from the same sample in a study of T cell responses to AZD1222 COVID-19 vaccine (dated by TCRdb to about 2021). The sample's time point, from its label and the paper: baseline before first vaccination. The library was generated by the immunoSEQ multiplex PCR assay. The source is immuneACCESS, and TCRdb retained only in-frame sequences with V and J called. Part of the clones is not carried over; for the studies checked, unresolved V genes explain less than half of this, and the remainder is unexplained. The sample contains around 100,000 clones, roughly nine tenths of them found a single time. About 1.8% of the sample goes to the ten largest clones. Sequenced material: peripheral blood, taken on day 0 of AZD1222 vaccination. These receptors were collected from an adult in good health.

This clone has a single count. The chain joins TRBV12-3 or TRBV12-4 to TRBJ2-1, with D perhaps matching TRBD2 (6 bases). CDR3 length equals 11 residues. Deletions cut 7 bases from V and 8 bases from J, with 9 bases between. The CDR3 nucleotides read TGTGCCAGCACCCCGGGGGATGAGCAGTTCTTC. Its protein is CASTPGDEQFF.

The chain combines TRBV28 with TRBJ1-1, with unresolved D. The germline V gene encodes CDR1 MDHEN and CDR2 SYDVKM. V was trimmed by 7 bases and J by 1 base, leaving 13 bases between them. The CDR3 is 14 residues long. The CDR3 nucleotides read TGTGCCAGCACGACCGACGGGAGGAACACTGAAGCTTTCTTT. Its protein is CASTTDGRNTEAFF. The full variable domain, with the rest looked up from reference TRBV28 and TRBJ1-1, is DVKVTQSSRYLVKRTGEKVFLECVQDMDHENMFWYRQDPGLGLRLIYFSYDVKMKEKGDIPEGYSVSREKKERFSLILESASTNQTSMYLCASTTDGRNTEAFFGQGTRLTVV.

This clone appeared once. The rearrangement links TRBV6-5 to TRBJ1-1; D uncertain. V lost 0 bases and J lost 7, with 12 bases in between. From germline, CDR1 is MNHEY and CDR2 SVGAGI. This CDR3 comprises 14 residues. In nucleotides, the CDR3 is TGTGCCAGCAGTTACTCGCCTCAGCTGCGTGAAGCTTTCTTT. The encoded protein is CASSYSPQLREAFF.

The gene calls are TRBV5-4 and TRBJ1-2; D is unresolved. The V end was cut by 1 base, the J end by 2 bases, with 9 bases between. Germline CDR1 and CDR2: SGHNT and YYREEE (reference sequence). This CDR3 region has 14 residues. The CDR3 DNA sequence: TGTGCCAGCAGCTTGCAGATCGGGAACTATGGCTACACCTTC. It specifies CASSLQIGNYGYTF. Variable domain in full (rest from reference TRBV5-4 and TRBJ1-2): ETGVTQSPTHLIKTRGQQVTLRCSSQSGHNTVSWYQQALGQGPQFIFQYYREEENGRGNFPPRFSGLQFPNYSSELNVNALELDDSALYLCASSLQIGNYGYTFGSGTRLTVV.

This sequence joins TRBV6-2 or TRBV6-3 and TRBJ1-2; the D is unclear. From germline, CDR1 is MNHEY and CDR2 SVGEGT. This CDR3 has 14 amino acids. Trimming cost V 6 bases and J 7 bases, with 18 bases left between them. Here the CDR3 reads CASSSTVGPGGYTF. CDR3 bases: TGTGCCAGCAGCTCCACGGTAGGGCCCGGTGGCTACACCTTC.

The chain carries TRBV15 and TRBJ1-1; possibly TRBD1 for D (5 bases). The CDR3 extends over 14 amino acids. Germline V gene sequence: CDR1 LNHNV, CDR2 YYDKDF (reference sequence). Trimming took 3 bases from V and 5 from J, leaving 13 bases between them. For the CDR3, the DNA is TGTGCCACCAGCAGCTTACTATCAGGGACTGAAGCTTTCTTT. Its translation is CATSSLLSGTEAFF.

CDR3 sequence reads: CASSGTGTPMGEQFF. Here the CDR3 DNA reads TGTGCCAGCAGCGGAACCGGGACTCCAATGGGTGAGCAGTTCTTC. The V and J genes are TRBV9 and TRBJ2-1, with D tentatively TRBD2 (6 bases). Germline values: CDR1 SGDLS, CDR2 YYNGEE. The germline V and J ends were trimmed by 3 bases and 9 bases, with 19 bases remaining between them. CDR3 length: 15 residues.

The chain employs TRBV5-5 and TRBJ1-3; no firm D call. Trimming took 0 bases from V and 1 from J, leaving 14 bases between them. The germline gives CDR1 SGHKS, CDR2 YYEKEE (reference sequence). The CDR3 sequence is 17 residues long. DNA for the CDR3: TGTGCCAGCAGCTTGGTTTACAGTAGCCCATCTGGAAACACCATATATTTT. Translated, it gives CASSLVYSSPSGNTIYF.

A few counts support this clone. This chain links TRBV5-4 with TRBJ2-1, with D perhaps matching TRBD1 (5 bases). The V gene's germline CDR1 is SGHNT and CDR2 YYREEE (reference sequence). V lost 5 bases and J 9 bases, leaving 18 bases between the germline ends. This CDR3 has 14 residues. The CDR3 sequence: CASRRTSPPSEQFF. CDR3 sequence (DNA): TGTGCCAGCAGACGGACAAGCCCCCCTAGTGAGCAGTTCTTC.

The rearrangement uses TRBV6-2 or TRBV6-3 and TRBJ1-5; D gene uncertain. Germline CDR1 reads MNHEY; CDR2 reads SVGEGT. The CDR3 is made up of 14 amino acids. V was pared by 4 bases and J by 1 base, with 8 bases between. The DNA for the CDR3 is TGTGCCAGCAGTTTCCTCCCAAGCAATCAGCCCCAGCATTTT. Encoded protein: CASSFLPSNQPQHF.

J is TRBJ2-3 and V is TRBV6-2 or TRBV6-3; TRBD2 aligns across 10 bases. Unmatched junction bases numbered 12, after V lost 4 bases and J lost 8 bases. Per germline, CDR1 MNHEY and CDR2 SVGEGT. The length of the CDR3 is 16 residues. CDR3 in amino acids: CASSFGLAGASGTQYF. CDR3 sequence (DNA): TGTGCCAGCAGTTTTGGTCTAGCGGGAGCGTCAGGTACGCAGTATTTT.

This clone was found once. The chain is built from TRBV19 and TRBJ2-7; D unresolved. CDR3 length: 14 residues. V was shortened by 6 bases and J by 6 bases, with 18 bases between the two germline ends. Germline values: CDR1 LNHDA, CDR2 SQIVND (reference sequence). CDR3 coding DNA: TGTGCCAGTAGGCCCCGGCCGGGTTCGCGCGAGCAGTACTTC. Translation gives CASRPRPGSREQYF. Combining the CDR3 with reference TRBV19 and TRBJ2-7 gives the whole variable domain DGGITQSPKYLFRKEGQNVTLSCEQNLNHDAMYWYRQDPGQGLRLIYYSQIVNDFQKGDIAEGYSVSREKKESFPLTVTSAQKNPTAFYLCASRPRPGSREQYFGPGTRLTVT.

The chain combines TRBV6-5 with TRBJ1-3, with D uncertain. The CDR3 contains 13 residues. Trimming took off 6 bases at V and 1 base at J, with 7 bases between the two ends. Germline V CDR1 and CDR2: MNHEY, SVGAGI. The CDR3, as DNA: TGTGCCAGCAGGTCCAGATCTGGAAACACCATATATTTT. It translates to CASRSRSGNTIYF.

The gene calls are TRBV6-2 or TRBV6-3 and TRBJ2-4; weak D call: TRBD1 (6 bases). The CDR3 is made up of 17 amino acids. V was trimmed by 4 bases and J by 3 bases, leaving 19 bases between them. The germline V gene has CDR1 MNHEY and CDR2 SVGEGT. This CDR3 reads CASSSPNGTGYKNIQYF. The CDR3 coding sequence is TGTGCCAGCAGTTCACCCAACGGTACAGGGTACAAAAACATTCAGTACTTC.

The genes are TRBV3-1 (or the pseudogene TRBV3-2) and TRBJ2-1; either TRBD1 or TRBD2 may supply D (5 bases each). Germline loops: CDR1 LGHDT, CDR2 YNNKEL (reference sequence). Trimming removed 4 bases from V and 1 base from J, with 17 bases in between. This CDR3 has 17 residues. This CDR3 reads CASSPQGCGGSYNEQFF. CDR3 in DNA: TGTGCCAGCAGCCCTCAGGGTTGTGGAGGATCCTACAATGAGCAGTTCTTC.

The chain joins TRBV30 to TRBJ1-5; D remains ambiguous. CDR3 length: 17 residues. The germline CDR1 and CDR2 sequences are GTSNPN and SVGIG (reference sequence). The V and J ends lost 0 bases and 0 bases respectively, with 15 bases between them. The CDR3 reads CAWSVHAVPYSNQPQHF. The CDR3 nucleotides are TGTGCCTGGAGTGTACATGCAGTACCCTATAGCAATCAGCCCCAGCATTTT.

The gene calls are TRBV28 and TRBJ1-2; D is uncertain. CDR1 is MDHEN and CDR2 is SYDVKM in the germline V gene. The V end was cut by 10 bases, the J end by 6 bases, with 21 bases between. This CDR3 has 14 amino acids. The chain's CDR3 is CATTRGWGGDGYTF. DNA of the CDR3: TGTGCCACCACCCGGGGTTGGGGAGGTGATGGCTACACCTTC.

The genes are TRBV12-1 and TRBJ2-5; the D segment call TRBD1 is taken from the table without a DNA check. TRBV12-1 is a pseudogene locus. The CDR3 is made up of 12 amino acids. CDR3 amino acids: CASIRPPPTQYF. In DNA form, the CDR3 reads TGTGCCAGCATCAGGCCCCCGCCAACCCAGTACTTC.

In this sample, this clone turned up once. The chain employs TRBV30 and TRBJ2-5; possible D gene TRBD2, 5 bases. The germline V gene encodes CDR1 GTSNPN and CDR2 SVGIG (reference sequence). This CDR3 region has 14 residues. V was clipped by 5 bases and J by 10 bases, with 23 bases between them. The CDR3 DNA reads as TGTGCCTGGGAGGAGGCAGCCCAGGTTGGTGGCCAGTACTTC. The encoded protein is CAWEEAAQVGGQYF.